This T cell receptor (beta chain) comes out of a study of T cells after yellow fever vaccination. As for the study in general: It was SMART-Seq v4 Ultra Low Input that prepared the fractions with low cell numbers. Study-wide results and limits: Among all clonotypes, a small share was observed in both CD4 and CD8 compartments. Most primary-vaccination clones recurred post-booster (nearly 98% CD4, over 70% CD8). Weaker, the secondary response had a peak occurring faster, on day 5 versus 15.

Trimming removed 10 bases at V and 0 bases at J, with 12 bases between. The CDR3 is 13 amino acids. Germline V gene sequence: CDR1 MNHEY, CDR2 SMNVEV (reference sequence). Each CDR3 protein gets one entry after TCRdb re-called the 5' RACE reads with MiXCR. The data show 300,000 to 400,000 distinct CDR3 sequences, with more than 5.5% seen just once and 15% held by the top ten. To note about this clonotype: Its antigen remains unidentified.

The rearrangement joins TRBV27 to TRBJ1-1; perhaps TRBD1 as D (5 bases). The material was PBMCs, obtained 5 days after the yellow fever booster vaccination. This TCR derives from a man in his thirties or forties who received the YFV17D yellow fever vaccine. In DNA, the CDR3 is TGTGCCACCGGGACGCGCATGAACACTGAAGCTTTCTTT. Translating it yields CATGTRMNTEAFF.